These T cell receptor beta chains were read from a single sample in a study of blood T cell repertoires in COVID-19. Sequencing was performed with immunoSEQ multiplex PCR; in TCRdb, only in-frame clones are kept and a portion is missing. This table has some 150,000 clones, roughly nine tenths appearing once. What was sequenced was peripheral blood. These receptors were taken from a man aged 55 to 70 with acute or convalescent COVID-19. Both conserved end residues are part of each CDR3. The D gene is left open where the match is weak. Not every row has a clone size; where given, it reads once, few, many or a size class.

>NA|TRBV5-6|NA|TRBJ2-2
TGTGCCAGCAGCGCGACAGAGAACACCGGGGAGCTGTTTTTT
CASSATENTGELFF
>TRBD2|TRBV4-2|NA|TRBJ2-2
TGTGCCAGCAGCCTCCAGCTAGCGGGGGGGCCCGGGGAGCTGTTTTTT
CASSLQLAGGPGELFF
>NA|TRBV11-2|NA|TRBJ2-3
TGTGCCAGCAGCTCCTTCCCCCTTGATACGCAGTATTTT
CASSSFPLDTQYF
>TRBD2|TRBV6-5|NA|TRBJ2-3
TGTGCCAGCAGTCAAAAGCGGGGGGGGACAGATACGCAGTATTTT
CASSQKRGGTDTQYF
>NA|TRBV19|NA|TRBJ1-5
TGTGCCAGTAGTATAAAGACAACCAATCAGCCCCAGCATTTT
CASSIKTTNQPQHF
>TRBD2|TRBV7-2|NA|TRBJ2-7
TGTGCCAGCAGCCCAAGTGTGCTAGCGGGGTACGAGCAGTACTTC
CASSPSVLAGYEQYF
>NA|TRBV27|NA|TRBJ1-6
TGTGCCAGCAGTGCCATAGGGAGGGGTTCACCCCTCCACTTT
CASSAIGRGSPLHF
>NA|TRBV9|many|TRBJ1-2
TGTGCCAGCAGCGTAGCGAATGGGGCTGGCTACACCTTC
CASSVANGAGYTF
>NA|TRBV5-1|NA|TRBJ2-1
TGCGCCAGCAGCTTGGGGAGCCCCGCTGAGCAGTTCTTC
CASSLGSPAEQFF
>NA|TRBV9|NA|TRBJ1-2
TGTGCCAGCAGCGTAGAGGTGACTCCTAACTATGGCTACACCTTC
CASSVEVTPNYGYTF
>TRBD1|TRBV4-1|NA|TRBJ1-2
TGCGCCAGCAGCCAAAGAGACAGGGCGGAGGGCTACACCTTC
CASSQRDRAEGYTF
>NA|TRBV6-5|NA|TRBJ1-2
TGTGCCAGCTCCACAGGACCAAACTATGGCTACACCTTC
CASSTGPNYGYTF
>NA|TRBV12-3/TRBV12-4|few|TRBJ1-2
TGTGCCAGCAGTTTAGTTCCAGGAGGCTACACCTTC
CASSLVPGGYTF
>NA|TRBV7-9|NA|TRBJ1-1
TGTGCCAGCAGCTTACAGAACATGAACACTGAAGCTTTCTTT
CASSLQNMNTEAFF
>NA|TRBV3-1/TRBV3-2|once|TRBJ1-1
TGTGCCAGCAGCGGCGGGCACATGAACACTGAAGCTTTCTTT
CASSGGHMNTEAFF
>NA|TRBV5-6|NA|TRBJ1-3
TGTGCCAGCAGCACCTCAGGGAGGGGAAACACCATATATTTT
CASSTSGRGNTIYF
>TRBD1|TRBV28|NA|TRBJ2-1
TGTGCCAGCAGCACCACAGGGGGCAGCTCCTACAATGAGCAGTTCTTC
CASSTTGGSSYNEQFF
>NA|TRBV4-3|NA|TRBJ1-2
TGCGCCAGCAGCCAAGAACGAGGCTATGGCTACACCTTC
CASSQERGYGYTF
>NA|TRBV5-1|NA|TRBJ1-1
TGCGCCAGCAGCCCCAGCCAGGGGAACACTGAAGCTTTCTTT
CASSPSQGNTEAFF
>NA|TRBV10-1|NA|TRBJ2-1
TGCCCCGGGAGTGAGCAGTTCTTC
CPGSEQFF